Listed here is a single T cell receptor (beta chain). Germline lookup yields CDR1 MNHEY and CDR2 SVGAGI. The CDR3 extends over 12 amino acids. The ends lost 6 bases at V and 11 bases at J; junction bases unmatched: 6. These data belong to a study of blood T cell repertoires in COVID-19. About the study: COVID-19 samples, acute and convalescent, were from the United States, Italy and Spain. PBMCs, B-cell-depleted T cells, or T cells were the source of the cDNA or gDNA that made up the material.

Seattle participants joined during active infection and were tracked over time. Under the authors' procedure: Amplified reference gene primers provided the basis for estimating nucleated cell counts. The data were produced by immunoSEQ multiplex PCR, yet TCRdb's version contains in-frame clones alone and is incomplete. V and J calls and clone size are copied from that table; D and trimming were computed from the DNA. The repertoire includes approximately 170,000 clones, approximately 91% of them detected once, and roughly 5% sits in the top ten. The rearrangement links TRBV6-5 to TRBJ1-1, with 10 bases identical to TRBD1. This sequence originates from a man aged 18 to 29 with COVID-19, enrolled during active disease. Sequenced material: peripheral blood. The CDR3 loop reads CASSSPGQGAFF. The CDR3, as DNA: TGTGCCAGCAGCAGTCCGGGACAGGGGGCTTTCTTT.